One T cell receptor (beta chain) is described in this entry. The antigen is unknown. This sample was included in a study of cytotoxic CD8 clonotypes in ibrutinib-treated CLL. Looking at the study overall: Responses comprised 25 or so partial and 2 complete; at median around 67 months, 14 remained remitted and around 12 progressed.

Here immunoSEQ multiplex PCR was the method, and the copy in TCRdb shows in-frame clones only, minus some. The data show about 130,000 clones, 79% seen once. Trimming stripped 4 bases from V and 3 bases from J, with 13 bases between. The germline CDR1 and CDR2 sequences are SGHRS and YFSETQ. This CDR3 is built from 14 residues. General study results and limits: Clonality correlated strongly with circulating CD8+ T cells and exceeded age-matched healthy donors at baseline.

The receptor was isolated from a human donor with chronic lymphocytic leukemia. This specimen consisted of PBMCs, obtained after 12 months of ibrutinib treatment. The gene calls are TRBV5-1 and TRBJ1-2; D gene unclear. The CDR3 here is CASSRKTSDYGYTF. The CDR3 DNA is TGCGCCAGCAGCCGGAAAACCTCCGACTATGGCTACACCTTC.